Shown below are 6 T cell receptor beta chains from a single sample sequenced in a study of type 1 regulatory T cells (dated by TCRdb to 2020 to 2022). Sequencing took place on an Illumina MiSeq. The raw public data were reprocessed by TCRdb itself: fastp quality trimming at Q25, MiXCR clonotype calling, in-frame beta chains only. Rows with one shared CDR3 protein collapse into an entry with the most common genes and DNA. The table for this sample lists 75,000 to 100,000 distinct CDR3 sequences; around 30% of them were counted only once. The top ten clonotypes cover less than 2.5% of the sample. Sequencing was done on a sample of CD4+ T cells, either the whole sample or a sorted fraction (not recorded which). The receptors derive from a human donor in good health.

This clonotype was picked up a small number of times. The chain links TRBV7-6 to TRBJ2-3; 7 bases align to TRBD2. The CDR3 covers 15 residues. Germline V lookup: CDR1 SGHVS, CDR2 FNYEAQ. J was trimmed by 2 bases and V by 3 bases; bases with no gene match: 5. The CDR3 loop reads CASSLGRGFTDTQYF. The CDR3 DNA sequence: TGTGCCAGCAGCTTGGGGCGGGGGTTCACAGATACGCAGTATTTT. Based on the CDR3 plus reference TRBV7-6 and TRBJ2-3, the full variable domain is GAGVSQSPRYKVTKRGQDVALRCDPISGHVSLYWYRQALGQGPEFLTYFNYEAQQDKSGLPNDRFSAERPEGSISTLTIQRTEQRDSAMYRCASSLGRGFTDTQYFGPGTRLTVL.

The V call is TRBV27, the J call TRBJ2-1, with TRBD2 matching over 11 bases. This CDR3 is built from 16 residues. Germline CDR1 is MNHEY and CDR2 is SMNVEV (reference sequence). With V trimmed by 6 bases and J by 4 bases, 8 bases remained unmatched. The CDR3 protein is CASSTRSGRAYNEQFF. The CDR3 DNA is TGTGCCAGCAGCACCCGTAGCGGGAGGGCATACAATGAGCAGTTCTTC.

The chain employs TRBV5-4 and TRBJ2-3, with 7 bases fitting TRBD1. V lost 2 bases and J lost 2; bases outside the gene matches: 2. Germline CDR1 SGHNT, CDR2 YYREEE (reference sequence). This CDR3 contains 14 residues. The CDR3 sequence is CASSLQGNTDTQYF. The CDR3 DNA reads TGTGCCAGCAGCTTACAGGGGAACACAGATACGCAGTATTTT.

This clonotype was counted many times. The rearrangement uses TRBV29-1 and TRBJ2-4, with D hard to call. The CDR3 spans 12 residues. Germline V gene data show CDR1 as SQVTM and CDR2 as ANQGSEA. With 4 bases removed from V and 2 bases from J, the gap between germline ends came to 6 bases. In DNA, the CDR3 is TGCAGCGTTGTAGGGTCCAAAAACATTCAGTACTTC. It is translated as CSVVGSKNIQYF.

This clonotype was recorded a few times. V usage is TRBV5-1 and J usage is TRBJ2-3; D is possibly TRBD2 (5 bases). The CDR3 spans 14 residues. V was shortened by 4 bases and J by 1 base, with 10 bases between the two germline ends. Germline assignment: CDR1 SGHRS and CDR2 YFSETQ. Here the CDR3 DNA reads TGCGCCAGCAGCGAGGGAGCGGGCACAGATACGCAGTATTTT. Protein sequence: CASSEGAGTDTQYF.

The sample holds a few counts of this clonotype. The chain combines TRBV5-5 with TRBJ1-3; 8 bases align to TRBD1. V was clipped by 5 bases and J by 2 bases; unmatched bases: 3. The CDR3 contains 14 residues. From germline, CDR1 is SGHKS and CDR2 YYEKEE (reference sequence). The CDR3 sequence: CASRPTGAGNTIYF. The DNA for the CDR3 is TGTGCCAGCAGACCGACAGGGGCTGGAAACACCATATATTTT.